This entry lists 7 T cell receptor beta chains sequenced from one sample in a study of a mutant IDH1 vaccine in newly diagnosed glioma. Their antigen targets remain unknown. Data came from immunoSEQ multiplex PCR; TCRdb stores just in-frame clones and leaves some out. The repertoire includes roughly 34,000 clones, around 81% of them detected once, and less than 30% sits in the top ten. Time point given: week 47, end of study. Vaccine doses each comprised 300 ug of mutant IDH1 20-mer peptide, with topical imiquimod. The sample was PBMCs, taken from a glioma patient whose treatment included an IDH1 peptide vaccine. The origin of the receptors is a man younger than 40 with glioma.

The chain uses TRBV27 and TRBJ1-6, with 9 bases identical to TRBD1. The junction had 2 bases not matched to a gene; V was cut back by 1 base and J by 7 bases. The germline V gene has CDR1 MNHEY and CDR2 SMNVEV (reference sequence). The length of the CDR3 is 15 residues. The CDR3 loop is CASSLLTGGNSPLHF. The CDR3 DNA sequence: TGTGCCAGCAGTTTATTAACAGGGGGCAATTCACCCCTCCACTTT.

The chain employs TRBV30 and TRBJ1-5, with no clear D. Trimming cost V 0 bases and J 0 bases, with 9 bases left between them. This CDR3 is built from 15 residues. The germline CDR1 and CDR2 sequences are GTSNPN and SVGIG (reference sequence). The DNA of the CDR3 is TGTGCCTGGAGTGTACAACGGTCTAGCAATCAGCCCCAGCATTTT. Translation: CAWSVQRSSNQPQHF.

CDR3 DNA sequence: TGTGCCAGCAGCTGGCGGGACAGGGGGCCCTACGAGCAGTACTTC. Amino acid sequence: CASSWRDRGPYEQYF. The chain joins TRBV5-4 to TRBJ2-7; 12 bases are a match to TRBD1. The CDR3 is 15 residues long. Germline V gene sequence: CDR1 SGHNT, CDR2 YYREEE (reference sequence). The V gene end was trimmed by 3 bases and the J gene end by 2 bases; junction bases not matched to a gene: 3. Using reference TRBV5-4 and TRBJ2-7 for the parts outside the CDR3, the full variable domain is ETGVTQSPTHLIKTRGQQVTLRCSSQSGHNTVSWYQQALGQGPQFIFQYYREEENGRGNFPPRFSGLQFPNYSSELNVNALELDDSALYLCASSWRDRGPYEQYFGPGTRLTVT.

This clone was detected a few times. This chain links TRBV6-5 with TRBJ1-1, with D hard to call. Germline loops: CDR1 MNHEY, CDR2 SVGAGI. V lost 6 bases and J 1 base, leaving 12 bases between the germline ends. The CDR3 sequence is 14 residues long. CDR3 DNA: TGTGCCAGCAGAAATGTGGAGGGGAACACTGAAGCTTTCTTT. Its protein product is CASRNVEGNTEAFF.

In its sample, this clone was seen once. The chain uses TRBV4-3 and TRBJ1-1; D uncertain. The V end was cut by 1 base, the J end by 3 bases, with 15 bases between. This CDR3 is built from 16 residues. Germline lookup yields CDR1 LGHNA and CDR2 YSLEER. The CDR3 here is CASSQAPGVIDTEAFF. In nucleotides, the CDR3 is TGCGCCAGCAGCCAAGCTCCCGGGGTGATCGACACTGAAGCTTTCTTT.

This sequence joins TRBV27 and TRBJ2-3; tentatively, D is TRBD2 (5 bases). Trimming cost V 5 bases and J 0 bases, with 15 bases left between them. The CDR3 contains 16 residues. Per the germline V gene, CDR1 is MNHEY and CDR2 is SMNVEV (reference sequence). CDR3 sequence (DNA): TGTGCCAGCAGTCCTCCCCTTTGGACTAGCACAGATACGCAGTATTTT. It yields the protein CASSPPLWTSTDTQYF.

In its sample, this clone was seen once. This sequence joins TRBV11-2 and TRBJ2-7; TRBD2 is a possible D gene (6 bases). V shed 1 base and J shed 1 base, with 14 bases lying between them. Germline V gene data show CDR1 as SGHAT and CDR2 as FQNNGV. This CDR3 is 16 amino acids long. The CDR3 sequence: CASSLARTTTSYEQYF. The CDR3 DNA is TGTGCCAGCAGCTTAGCGCGGACTACCACTTCCTACGAGCAGTACTTC.